The clone carrying this TCR beta chain was seen only a few times. Its antigen is unidentified. Presence of unique molecular identifiers characterized the TCR beta cDNA libraries. TCRdb called the PCR reads again in MiXCR, with one record for every CDR3 protein. This repertoire shows just over 250,000 distinct CDR3 sequences, 30% to 45% found once; its top ten account for around 4.8%. The data derive from a study of post-analysis software for immune sequencing data. As for the study in general: Recorded disease courses covered relapsing-remitting, secondary progressive and progressive-relapsing multiple sclerosis. Some patients had no subtype annotation.

The CDR3 is 13 amino acids. From germline, CDR1 is KGHSH and CDR2 LQKENI. Trimming cost V 8 bases and J 4 bases; bases outside gene matches: 7. Study observations and caveats: TRBV5-6, TRBV5-1 and TRBV20-1 were among roughly 5 TRBV segments more frequent in patients than controls. Compared against controls, patients with multiple sclerosis displayed significantly lower normalized Chao1 diversity.

The TCR sequence derives from a girl aged 10 to 17 with multiple sclerosis. Sequencing was carried out using blood. This chain links TRBV18 with TRBJ1-1; 7 bases line up with TRBD1. CDR3 amino acids: CASPQGQSTEAFF. The CDR3 region has the DNA TGTGCCAGCCCACAGGGACAGAGCACTGAAGCTTTCTTT.